Described below is a single T cell receptor (beta chain) sequence and its context. Unmatched junction bases numbered 13, after V lost 7 bases and J lost 6 bases. This CDR3 spans 15 amino acids. In germline, CDR1 is SNHLY, CDR2 FYNNEI. Per the authors' pipeline: Estimation of nucleated cell counts was performed using reference gene primer amplification. Measured with immunoSEQ multiplex PCR; TCRdb has only the in-frame clones, and not every one. That table furnishes V, J and clone size, whereas the DNA furnished D and trimming. The sample has roughly 250,000 clones; roughly 86% are singletons. These data originate in a study of blood T cell repertoires in COVID-19. For the study at large: The samples span acute and convalescent COVID-19 from the United States, Italy and Spain. Sources were T cells, B-cell-depleted T cells, or PBMCs; the material itself was cDNA or gDNA.

This TCR was recovered from a man aged 50 to 59 with acute or convalescent COVID-19. The chain joins TRBV2 to TRBJ2-3, with 7 positions matching TRBD1. The source material was peripheral blood. The CDR3 DNA is TGTGCCAGCACTGGACAGGCTCCTAGATCGGATACGCAGTATTTT. It yields the protein CASTGQAPRSDTQYF. Supplemented by reference TRBV2 and TRBJ2-3, the full variable domain reads EPEVTQTPSHQVTQMGQEVILRCVPISNHLYFYWYRQILGQKVEFLVSFYNNEISEKSEIFDDQFSVERPDGSNFTLKIRSTKLEDSAMYFCASTGQAPRSDTQYFGPGTRLTVL.